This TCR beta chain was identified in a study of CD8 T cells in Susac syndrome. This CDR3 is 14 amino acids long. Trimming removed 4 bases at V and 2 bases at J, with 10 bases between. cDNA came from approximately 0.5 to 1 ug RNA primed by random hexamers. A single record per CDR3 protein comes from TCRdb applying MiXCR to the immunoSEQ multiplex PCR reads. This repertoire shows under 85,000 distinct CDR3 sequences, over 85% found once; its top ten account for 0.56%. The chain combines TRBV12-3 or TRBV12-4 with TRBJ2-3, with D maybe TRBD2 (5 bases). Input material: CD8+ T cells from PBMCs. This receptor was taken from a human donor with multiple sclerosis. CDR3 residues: CASSSGRPTDTQYF. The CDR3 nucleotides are TGTGCCAGCAGTTCGGGAAGGCCCACAGATACGCAGTATTTT.